This T cell receptor (beta chain) came from a study of early T cells in non-severe SARS-CoV-2 infection. About the study: Chains were not paired, and sequencing was done on bulk RNA from unsorted whole blood.

Each single cDNA molecule received a unique molecular identifier. TCRdb used MiXCR to reprocess the 5' RACE reads, holding one entry per CDR3 protein. The data show approximately 77,000 distinct CDR3 sequences, approximately 12% seen once. The CDR3 has 15 residues. With 9 bases removed from V and 0 bases from J, the gap between germline ends came to 14 bases. CDR1 and CDR2 (germline): KGHDR, SFDVKD. The chain combines TRBV24-1 with TRBJ2-1; the D gene is possibly TRBD2 (6 bases). The sample taken for sequencing was whole blood. This clonotype was sampled from an adult who was a healthcare worker with PCR-confirmed SARS-CoV-2 infection or an uninfected control (not recorded which). The CDR3 spells CATGGASNSYNEQFF. For the CDR3, the DNA is TGTGCCACCGGAGGGGCATCTAACTCCTACAATGAGCAGTTCTTC.